The TCR beta chain described here comes from a study of cytomegalovirus exposure and HLA in healthy donors. The overall study: The study placed less than 90% of its 398 genotyped donors in the Caucasian-associated ancestry cluster.

Study findings and constraints: Over 15,000 TCR beta sequences were associated with HLA alleles at 0.05 false discovery rate in a later analysis. Across donors, sequencing depth was assumed by presence/absence analyses to be roughly uniform.

Points on this clone: Its antigen is unknown.

V trimming: 2 bases; J trimming: 7 bases; junction bases outside the gene matches: 4. This CDR3 contains 15 residues. Germline lookup yields CDR1 MRHNA and CDR2 SNTAGT. The donors were healthy bone marrow donors. The PCR made use of 60 Vbeta and 13 Jbeta primers. Assay used: immunoSEQ multiplex PCR; TCRdb lists only in-frame clones, some missing. This sample carries about 92,000 clones, roughly 69% of them seen once, and the ten largest clones take approximately 2.9%. V and J are TRBV6-4 and TRBJ2-1, with TRBD2 matching over 11 bases. This TCR came from a man over 45 in good health and CMV-seronegative. The material sequenced was PBMCs. CDR3: CASSDLAGGTNEQFF. CDR3 coding DNA: TGTGCCAGCAGTGACCTAGCGGGAGGCACAAATGAGCAGTTCTTC.